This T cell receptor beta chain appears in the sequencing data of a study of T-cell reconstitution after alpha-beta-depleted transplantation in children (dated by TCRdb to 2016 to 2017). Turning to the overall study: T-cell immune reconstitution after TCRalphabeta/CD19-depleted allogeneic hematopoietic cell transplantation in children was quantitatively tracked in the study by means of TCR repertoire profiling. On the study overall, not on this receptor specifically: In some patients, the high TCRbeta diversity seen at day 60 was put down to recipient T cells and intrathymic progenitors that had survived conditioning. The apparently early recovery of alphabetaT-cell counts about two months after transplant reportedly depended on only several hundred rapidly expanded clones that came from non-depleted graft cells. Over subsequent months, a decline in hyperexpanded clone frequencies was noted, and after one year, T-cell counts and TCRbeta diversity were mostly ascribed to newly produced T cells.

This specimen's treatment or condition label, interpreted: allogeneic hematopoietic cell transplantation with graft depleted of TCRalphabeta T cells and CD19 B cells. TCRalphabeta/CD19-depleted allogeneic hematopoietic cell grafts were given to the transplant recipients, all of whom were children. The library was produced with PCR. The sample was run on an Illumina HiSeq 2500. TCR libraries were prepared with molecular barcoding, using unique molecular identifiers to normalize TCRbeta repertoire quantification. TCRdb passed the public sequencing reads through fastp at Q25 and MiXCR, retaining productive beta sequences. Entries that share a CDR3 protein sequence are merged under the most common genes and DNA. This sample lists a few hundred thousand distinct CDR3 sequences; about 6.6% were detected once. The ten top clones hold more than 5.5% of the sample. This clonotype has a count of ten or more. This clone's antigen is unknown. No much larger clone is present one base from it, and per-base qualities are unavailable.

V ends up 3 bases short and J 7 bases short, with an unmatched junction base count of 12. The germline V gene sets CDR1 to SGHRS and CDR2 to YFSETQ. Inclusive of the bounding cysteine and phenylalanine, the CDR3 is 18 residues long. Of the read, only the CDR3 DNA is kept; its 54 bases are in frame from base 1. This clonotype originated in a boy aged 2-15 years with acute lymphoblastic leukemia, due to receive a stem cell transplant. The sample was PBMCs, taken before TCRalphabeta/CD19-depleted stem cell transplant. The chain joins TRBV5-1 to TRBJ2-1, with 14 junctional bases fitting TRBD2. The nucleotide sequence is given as TGCGCCAGCAGCTCACCGCCGGGACTAGCGGGGGAGTCTAATGAGCAGTTCTTC. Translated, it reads CASSSPPGLAGESNEQFF.